This record looks at one T cell receptor (beta chain) sequence and its context. The target antigen is unknown. The CDR3 has 13 residues. The germline V gene encodes CDR1 MNHNY and CDR2 SVGAGI (reference sequence). V was trimmed by 7 bases and J by 1 base, leaving 8 bases between them. This entry belongs to a study of T cells in Graves' hyperthyroidism and ophthalmopathy. TCR beta CDR3 sequences were amplified from RNA transcripts. TCR CDR3 underwent first-round RT-PCR with the HTBI primer set. TCRdb re-analysed the multiplex PCR reads in MiXCR, keeping a single row per CDR3 protein. The sample comprises under 130,000 distinct CDR3 sequences, over 45% of which are singletons, and 26% rests with the top ten. A roughly 10 ml volume of fresh peripheral blood provided the PBMCs. General study findings and limits: Ophthalmopathy got predicted by the model a median approximately six months before its onset.

The sequenced material came from blood. V gene TRBV6-6 combines with J gene TRBJ2-4, with D unclear. The TCR originated in a man aged 35-49 years with Graves' hyperthyroidism. The CDR3 nucleotides read TGTGCCAGCACGGAAGCCGCCAAAAACATTCAGTACTTC. It is translated as CASTEAAKNIQYF.